This T cell receptor (beta chain) derives from a study of T-cell memory formation after mild COVID-19. Overall study results and limits: Clones that contracted from day 15 to 85 were balanced CD4/CD8, while later expanders leaned CD4+. Memory cells collected pre-infection included some clones that later responded, suggesting cross-reactive memory joined.

The junction had 8 bases not matched to a gene; V was cut back by 1 base and J by 9 bases. Germline V lookup: CDR1 SQVTM, CDR2 ANQGSEA. There are 14 residues in the CDR3. Details on this clonotype: Antigen specificity is unknown.

TCRalpha and TCRbeta libraries used 5'RACE with constant-segment primers and UMIs. TCRdb re-derived calls from the 5' RACE reads in MiXCR, one entry per CDR3 protein. Of about 500,000 distinct CDR3 sequences listed, roughly 22% are singletons. The sequence was obtained from an adult woman who had mild COVID-19 (a few samples of this study predate the infection). Cell type and time point are not known. Specimen: PBMCs or a T cell subset sorted from them (not recorded which). The V call is TRBV29-1, the J call TRBJ2-1; 8 nucleotides align to TRBD1. The CDR3 sequence is CSVEGRGHYSEQFF. As DNA, the CDR3 is TGCAGCGTTGAAGGCAGGGGGCATTATAGTGAGCAGTTCTTC.